Listed below are T cell receptor beta chains from one sample, sequenced in a study of T cell changes during pregnancy in multiple sclerosis. TCRdb keeps only in-frame clones here, not all; method: immunoSEQ multiplex PCR. The table includes about 24,000 clones, over 80% detected once. The sample was CD8+ T cells from peripheral blood mononuclear cells, taken in the first trimester of pregnancy. The receptors derive from a female donor in good health, enrolled as a control in a pregnancy study. The CDR3 runs from the conserved cysteine through the conserved F or W. A D gene is named only where the DNA matches it firmly. Size is stated for part of the rows, as once, few or many counts, or as a class when the clone is expanded.

CDR3 length: 15; D gene: TRBD1; clone size: few; J gene: TRBJ2-5; V gene: TRBV6-5; CDR3 DNA: TGTGCCAGCAGGTCCGGGACAGGGGACCAAGAGACCCAGTACTTC; CDR3 protein: CASRSGTGDQETQYF
CDR3 length: 15; D gene: -; clone size: -; J gene: TRBJ1-1; V gene: TRBV5-1; CDR3 DNA: TGCGCCAGCAGCTTGAGCCCGGGACAGAACACTGAAGCTTTCTTT; CDR3 protein: CASSLSPGQNTEAFF
CDR3 length: 17; D gene: -; clone size: -; J gene: TRBJ2-7; V gene: TRBV28; CDR3 DNA: TGTGCCAGCAGTTCCTCACAGGGCTGGGCCGGTCTCTACGAGCAGTACTTC; CDR3 protein: CASSSSQGWAGLYEQYF
CDR3 length: 17; D gene: TRBD1; clone size: -; J gene: TRBJ1-5; V gene: TRBV7-9; CDR3 DNA: TGTGCCAGCAGTCACAACACCGGGACAGGGATCAATCAGCCCCAGCATTTT; CDR3 protein: CASSHNTGTGINQPQHF
CDR3 length: 15; D gene: -; clone size: -; J gene: TRBJ2-3; V gene: TRBV7-9; CDR3 DNA: TGTGCCAGCAGCTTAGCCCGGGAGTCCCCTTGGGGGCAGTATTTT; CDR3 protein: CASSLARESPWGQYF
CDR3 length: 14; D gene: TRBD1; clone size: -; J gene: TRBJ1-2; V gene: TRBV4-3; CDR3 DNA: TGCGCCAGCAGCCCGGACAGGGGGAGAGGAGGCTACACCTTC; CDR3 protein: CASSPDRGRGGYTF
CDR3 length: 16; D gene: TRBD2; clone size: once; J gene: TRBJ2-1; V gene: TRBV7-9; CDR3 DNA: TGTGCCAGCAGCCCCCCCCCGCGGGGGGCGGACAATGAGCAGTTCTTC; CDR3 protein: CASSPPPRGADNEQFF
CDR3 length: 17; D gene: -; clone size: -; J gene: TRBJ2-1; V gene: TRBV7-6; CDR3 DNA: TGTGCCAGCAGCTTGCTCCCCCGGGGGAGCTCCTACAATGAGCAGTTCTTC; CDR3 protein: CASSLLPRGSSYNEQFF
CDR3 length: 15; D gene: TRBD2; clone size: -; J gene: TRBJ2-1; V gene: TRBV19; CDR3 DNA: TGTGCCAGTAGTATCCTGGCGGGAGATCTCGGTGAGCAGTTCTTC; CDR3 protein: CASSILAGDLGEQFF
CDR3 length: 17; D gene: -; clone size: -; J gene: TRBJ2-1; V gene: TRBV10-3; CDR3 DNA: TGTGCCATCAGTGAGTCTTATCGGGTCGAATCCTACAATGAGCAGTTCTTC; CDR3 protein: CAISESYRVESYNEQFF
CDR3 length: 16; D gene: -; clone size: -; J gene: TRBJ2-6; V gene: TRBV4-3; CDR3 DNA: TGCGCCAGCAGCCAAGAGGCAGGGACTGGGGCCAACGTCCTGACTTTC; CDR3 protein: CASSQEAGTGANVLTF
CDR3 length: 17; D gene: -; clone size: -; J gene: TRBJ2-7; V gene: TRBV28; CDR3 DNA: TGTGCCAGCAGTTTATCAGCTGAGGGGGAGGGGACCTACGAGCAGTACTTC; CDR3 protein: CASSLSAEGEGTYEQYF
CDR3 length: 15; D gene: -; clone size: -; J gene: TRBJ1-1; V gene: TRBV7-3; CDR3 DNA: TGTGCCAGCAGCTTAATTCTCCAGGGGAACACTGAAGCTTTCTTT; CDR3 protein: CASSLILQGNTEAFF
CDR3 length: 15; D gene: TRBD1; clone size: once; J gene: TRBJ1-1; V gene: TRBV27; CDR3 DNA: TGTGCCAGCAGTCCCTACAGGGGAGCGAACACTGAAGCTTTCTTT; CDR3 protein: CASSPYRGANTEAFF
CDR3 length: 11; D gene: -; clone size: -; J gene: TRBJ1-3; V gene: TRBV7-9; CDR3 DNA: TGTGCCAGCAGCTTAGGACAGTTTGAATTTTTT; CDR3 protein: CASSLGQFEFF
CDR3 length: 12; D gene: -; clone size: -; J gene: TRBJ1-2; V gene: TRBV6-1; CDR3 DNA: TGTGCCAGCAGTGGCCAGGGATATGGCTACACCTTC; CDR3 protein: CASSGQGYGYTF
CDR3 length: 14; D gene: -; clone size: -; J gene: TRBJ2-5; V gene: TRBV7-9; CDR3 DNA: TGTGCCAGCAGCTCGCTAGGCGACCAAGAGACCCAGTACTTC; CDR3 protein: CASSSLGDQETQYF
CDR3 length: 14; D gene: -; clone size: -; J gene: TRBJ2-5; V gene: TRBV27; CDR3 DNA: TGTGCCAGCAGTCCTCTCAACAGAGAAGAGACCCAGTACTTC; CDR3 protein: CASSPLNREETQYF
CDR3 length: 15; D gene: TRBD2; clone size: -; J gene: TRBJ2-1; V gene: TRBV4-1; CDR3 DNA: TGCGCCAGCAGCCAAGATACCGGGAGGGCCAATGAGCAGTTCTTC; CDR3 protein: CASSQDTGRANEQFF
CDR3 length: 13; D gene: -; clone size: few; J gene: TRBJ1-1; V gene: TRBV19; CDR3 DNA: TGTGCCAGTAGTAAGGCGGAGAACACTGAAGCTTTCTTT; CDR3 protein: CASSKAENTEAFF